This TCR beta chain was captured by sequencing in a study of post-analysis software for immune sequencing data. General study findings and limits: Patients showed TRBV5-6, TRBV5-1 and TRBV20-1 among roughly 5 TRBV segments more frequent than in controls.

This clonotype showed up just a few times. Its specificity is not known. TCR beta cDNA libraries included unique molecular identifiers. TCRdb reanalysed the PCR reads using MiXCR and keeps one entry per CDR3 protein. The table includes about 460,000 distinct CDR3 sequences, less than 45% detected once. With V trimmed by 2 bases and J by 5 bases, 8 bases remained unmatched. Germline CDR1 and CDR2: KGHSH and LQKENI. The CDR3 covers 17 residues. The J gene is TRBJ2-1, the V gene TRBV18, with 11 bases lining up with TRBD2. The receptor was isolated from a girl aged 5-17 years with multiple sclerosis. What was sequenced was blood. The CDR3 coding sequence is TGTGCCAGCTCACCAACCTTTCTAGCGGGAGGTCACAATGAGCAGTTCTTC. It codes for CASSPTFLAGGHNEQFF. Complete variable domain (other parts from reference TRBV18 and TRBJ2-1): NAGVMQNPRHLVRRRGQEARLRCSPMKGHSHVYWYRQLPEEGLKFMVYLQKENIIDESGMPKERFSAEFPKEGPSILRIQQVVRGDSAAYFCASSPTFLAGGHNEQFFGPGTRLTVL.